This entry features one T cell receptor beta chain sequence. Its antigen is unidentified. Since a much larger clone is just one base distant, this may be a read error. This CDR3 has 13 residues. Trimming took off 9 bases at V and 0 bases at J, with 11 bases between the two ends. TCRdb independently ran MiXCR on the reads; one entry per CDR3 protein. The sample holds 350,000 to 550,000 distinct CDR3 sequences, roughly a third seen once. This sample is part of a study of T cell repertoires in cytomegalovirus infection. Across the study: It can be stated that public TCR beta signatures indicated CMV infection as well as a matching HLA type.

Study-level points and caveats: Ex vivo, HLA-C-restricted CMV-specific TCR beta clonotypes prevailed over the rest of the response.

Material: PBMCs. The TCR comes from a human donor in good health (CMV status not recorded). Some clones in this sample may be carry-over from other donors' samples. The chain uses TRBV12-3 or TRBV12-4 and TRBJ1-2, with D unclear. CDR3 DNA: TGTGCCAGAAGTACGCGGACTAACTATGGCTACACCTTC. Its translation: CARSTRTNYGYTF.